This T cell receptor beta chain was sequenced for a study of cytomegalovirus exposure and HLA in healthy donors. Study context: The roughly 110 validation repertoires were reported in a later analysis to have been generated on the same platform as the approximately 700 first-cohort repertoires.

About this clone itself: Its specificity is not known.

In germline, CDR1 is SGHRS, CDR2 YFSETQ. J gave up 3 bases and V 4 bases, and 6 bases lay outside the gene matches. The CDR3 totals 15 residues. General study findings and limits: For cytomegalovirus status, the classifier reportedly gave diagnoses with high specificity and sensitivity.

Generated by immunoSEQ multiplex PCR, the TCRdb table keeps only in-frame clones and is missing some. The repertoire consists of a few hundred thousand clones, with about 90% occurring once and the leading ten covering 12%. The sample was PBMCs. The chain is built from TRBV5-1 and TRBJ2-7; 11 bases match TRBD2. This clonotype was obtained from a man aged 18 to 35 in good health and CMV-seropositive. CDR3 coding DNA: TGCGCCAGCAGCCTCGGGACTAGCGGATTCTACGAGCAGTACTTC. Protein: CASSLGTSGFYEQYF.